Below, 17 T cell receptor beta chains from the same sample are listed, as sequenced in a study of blood T cell repertoires in COVID-19. Using immunoSEQ multiplex PCR, the repertoire was profiled, and TCRdb retains in-frame clones only, with some absent. This sample has approximately 190,000 clones, with over 80% found just once. Sequencing was carried out using PBMCs or T cells enriched from blood (not recorded which). These TCRs come from a woman aged 30 to 39 who had been exposed to COVID-19.

The chain carries TRBV4-2 and TRBJ1-5; D may be TRBD1 (6 bases). Trimming took 4 bases from V and 7 from J, leaving 17 bases between them. The CDR3 extends over 15 amino acids. The germline V gene has CDR1 LGHNA and CDR2 YNFKEQ. CDR3 protein: CASSRTQGVEQPQHF. The CDR3 nucleotides read TGTGCCAGCAGCCGAACACAGGGAGTTGAACAGCCCCAGCATTTT.

The chain joins TRBV4-3 to TRBJ1-2; no reliable D call. The V gene lost 0 bases and the J gene lost 4 bases, with 12 bases spanning the gap. Germline V gene data show CDR1 as LGHNA and CDR2 as YSLEER. The CDR3 contains 15 residues. CDR3 amino acids: CASSQDLETFYGYTF. In DNA, the CDR3 is TGCGCCAGCAGCCAAGATCTGGAGACCTTCTATGGCTACACCTTC.

The chain is built from TRBV27 and TRBJ2-1, with no clear D. This CDR3 contains 14 residues. Trimming shortened V by 6 bases and J by 2 bases, and 11 bases separated the two germline ends. Looked up from germline, CDR1 is MNHEY and CDR2 is SMNVEV (reference sequence). The CDR3 nucleotides read TGTGCCAGCAGCCTCACAAGCGCCTACAATGAGCAGTTCTTC. This codes for CASSLTSAYNEQFF.

This chain uses TRBV7-3 with TRBJ2-3; D is possibly TRBD2 (5 bases). Trimming removed 4 bases from V and 6 bases from J, with 17 bases in between. This CDR3 has 15 amino acids. CDR1 is SGHTA and CDR2 is FQGTGA in the germline V gene. The CDR3 is CASSSNSGFSDTQYF. CDR3 DNA sequence: TGTGCCAGCAGCTCCAACTCGGGATTCTCGGATACGCAGTATTTT.

In DNA form, the CDR3 reads TGTGCCAGCAGCTTGGTCCCGGGGAGCACAGATACGCAGTATTTT. This translates into CASSLVPGSTDTQYF. The V call is TRBV5-4, the J call TRBJ2-3; TRBD2 might be the D (5 bases). The germline V gene encodes CDR1 SGHNT and CDR2 YYREEE (reference sequence). Trimming left V 0 bases short and J 0 bases short, with 8 bases between. The CDR3 is made up of 15 amino acids.

The J gene is TRBJ1-1, the V gene TRBV7-9, with a possible D match to TRBD1 (5 bases). CDR1 and CDR2 (germline): SEHNR, FQNEAQ (reference sequence). There are 15 residues in the CDR3. Trimming left V 4 bases short and J 1 base short, with 13 bases between. CDR3 protein: CASSWVPDRNTEAFF. Written as DNA, the CDR3 is TGTGCCAGCAGCTGGGTCCCCGACAGGAACACTGAAGCTTTCTTT. The full variable domain, completed using reference TRBV7-9 and TRBJ1-1, is DTGVSQNPRHKITKRGQNVTFRCDPISEHNRLYWYRQTLGQGPEFLTYFQNEAQLEKSRLLSDRFSAERPKGSFSTLEIQRTEQGDSAMYLCASSWVPDRNTEAFFGQGTRLTVV.

This chain uses TRBV27 with TRBJ1-5; possibly TRBD1 for D (6 bases). V lost 4 bases, J lost 5 bases, and 18 bases lay in between. Germline V CDR1 and CDR2: MNHEY, SMNVEV (reference sequence). CDR3 size: 16 residues. The CDR3 nucleotides read TGTGCCAGCAGTTCCACCGCACAGGGCCCCGATCAGCCCCAGCATTTT. Translated: CASSSTAQGPDQPQHF.

The gene calls are TRBV4-3 and TRBJ1-4; D is undetermined. The germline gives CDR1 LGHNA, CDR2 YSLEER. This CDR3 is built from 16 residues. V was shortened by 0 bases and J by 0 bases, with 8 bases between the two germline ends. CDR3 bases: TGCGCCAGCAGCCAAGACATAGCGACAACTAATGAAAAACTGTTTTTT. Translation: CASSQDIATTNEKLFF.

The chain joins TRBV11-3 to TRBJ1-1; TRBD1 aligns across 7 bases. The CDR3 is 17 amino acids. V shed 5 bases, J shed 3 bases, and the junction held 15 bases outside the gene matches. CDR1 and CDR2 from the germline V gene are SGHNT and YENEEA. The DNA of the CDR3 is TGTGCCAGCAGCCGTCGACAGGGTTTGAATTTGGACACTGAAGCTTTCTTT. It yields the protein CASSRRQGLNLDTEAFF.

V is TRBV10-1 and J is TRBJ2-6; weak D call: TRBD1 (5 bases). V dropped 8 bases and J dropped 4 bases, with 9 bases sitting between them. The CDR3 sequence is 13 residues long. CDR1 WNHNN and CDR2 SYGVQD come from the germline V gene (reference sequence). The CDR3 bases are TGCGCCAGCGGACAATCAGGGGCCAACGTCCTGACTTTC. It specifies CASGQSGANVLTF.

The chain recombines TRBV5-5 with TRBJ1-1, with a tentative D call TRBD1 (5 bases). The CDR3 runs to 13 residues. Germline values: CDR1 SGHKS, CDR2 YYEKEE (reference sequence). Trimming cost V 4 bases and J 5 bases, with 12 bases left between them. The CDR3 sequence is CASSPGGGTEAFF. The CDR3 DNA sequence: TGTGCCAGCAGCCCGGGGGGTGGAACTGAAGCTTTCTTT.

The V and J genes are TRBV7-2 and TRBJ1-1, with TRBD1 as a possible D gene (6 bases). Trimming pared 1 base from V and 10 bases from J, leaving 25 bases between. Per germline, CDR1 SGHTA and CDR2 FQGNSA. This CDR3 has 17 amino acids. The CDR3 loop is CASSLGRIGQSGGAAFF. CDR3 bases: TGTGCCAGCAGCTTAGGTAGAATTGGACAGTCAGGAGGTGCAGCTTTCTTT.

The chain carries TRBV7-2 and TRBJ1-2, with TRBD1 identical over 7 bases. In germline, CDR1 is SGHTA, CDR2 FQGNSA. This CDR3 is 13 amino acids long. Trimming removed 0 bases from V and 7 bases from J; junction bases left unmatched: 2. CDR3 sequence reads: CASSLATGFGYTF. Written as DNA, the CDR3 is TGTGCCAGCAGCTTAGCGACAGGGTTTGGCTACACCTTC.

The chain links TRBV19 to TRBJ1-4, with 9 positions matching TRBD1. The ends lost 6 bases at V and 5 bases at J; junction bases unmatched: 10. CDR1 and CDR2 from the germline V gene are LNHDA and SQIVND (reference sequence). The CDR3 contains 16 residues. CDR3 nucleotides: TGTGCCAGTAGCCTCCCGGGACAGGGACCGAATGAAAAACTGTTTTTT. The encoded protein is CASSLPGQGPNEKLFF.

The chain uses TRBV29-1 and TRBJ2-1; 7 bases map to TRBD2. CDR1 and CDR2 (germline): SQVTM, ANQGSEA. J was trimmed by 1 base and V by 6 bases; bases with no gene match: 3. The CDR3 is made up of 13 amino acids. The CDR3 is CSVAGPSYNEQFF. The DNA of the CDR3 is TGCAGCGTAGCGGGACCTTCCTACAATGAGCAGTTCTTC.

The rearrangement uses TRBV25-1 and TRBJ2-5, with TRBD2 matching over 13 bases. The J segment lost 3 bases and the V segment lost 3 bases, leaving 7 bases of the junction unmatched. The CDR3 extends over 17 amino acids. Germline V gives CDR1 MGHDK, CDR2 SYGVNS. The CDR3 loop is CASSDRTSGGLEETQYF. The DNA for the CDR3 is TGTGCCAGCAGTGACCGGACTAGCGGGGGACTAGAAGAGACCCAGTACTTC.

The chain has TRBV7-8 and TRBJ1-2; TRBD1 might be the D (6 bases). The CDR3 has 13 residues. V lost 3 bases and J 7 bases, leaving 12 bases between the germline ends. The germline gives CDR1 SGHVS, CDR2 FQNEAQ. The CDR3 region has the DNA TGTGCCAGCAGCTTGGACAGTCGGAGTGGCTACACCTTC. It encodes CASSLDSRSGYTF.